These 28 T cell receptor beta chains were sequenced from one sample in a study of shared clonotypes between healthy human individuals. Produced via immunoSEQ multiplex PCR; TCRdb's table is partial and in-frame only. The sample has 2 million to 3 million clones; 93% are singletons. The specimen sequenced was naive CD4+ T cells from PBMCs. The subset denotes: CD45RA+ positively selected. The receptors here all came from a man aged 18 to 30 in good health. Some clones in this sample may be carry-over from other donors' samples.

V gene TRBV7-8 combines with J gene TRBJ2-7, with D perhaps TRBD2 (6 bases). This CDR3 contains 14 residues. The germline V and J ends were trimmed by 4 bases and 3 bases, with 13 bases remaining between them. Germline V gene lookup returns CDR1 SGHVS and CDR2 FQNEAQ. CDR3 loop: CASSSRELGYEQYF. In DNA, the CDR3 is TGTGCCAGCAGCTCACGGGAGCTAGGCTACGAGCAGTACTTC.

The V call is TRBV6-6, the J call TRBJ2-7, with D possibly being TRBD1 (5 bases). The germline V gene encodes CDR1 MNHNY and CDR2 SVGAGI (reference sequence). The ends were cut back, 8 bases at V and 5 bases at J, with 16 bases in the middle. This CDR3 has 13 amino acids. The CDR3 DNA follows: TGTGCCAGCGCCCAGGGTAGGGTTGACGAGCAGTACTTC. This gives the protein CASAQGRVDEQYF.

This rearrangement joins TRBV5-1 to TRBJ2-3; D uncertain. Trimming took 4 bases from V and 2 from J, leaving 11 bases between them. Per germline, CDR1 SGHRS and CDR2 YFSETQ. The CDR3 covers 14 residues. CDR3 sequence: CASSRSPSTDTQYF. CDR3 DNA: TGCGCCAGCAGCCGTTCACCCTCCACAGATACGCAGTATTTT.

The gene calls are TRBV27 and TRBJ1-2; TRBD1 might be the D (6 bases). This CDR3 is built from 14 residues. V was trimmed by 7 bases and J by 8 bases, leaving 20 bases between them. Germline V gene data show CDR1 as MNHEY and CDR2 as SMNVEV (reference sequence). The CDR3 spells CASTNPTRGIGYTF. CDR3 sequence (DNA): TGTGCCAGCACCAACCCCACCAGGGGCATCGGCTACACCTTC.

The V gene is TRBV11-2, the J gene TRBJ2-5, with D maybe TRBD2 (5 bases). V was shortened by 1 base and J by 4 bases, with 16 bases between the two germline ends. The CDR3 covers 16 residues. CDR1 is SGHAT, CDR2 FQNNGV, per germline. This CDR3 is CASSLAPRTAGETQYF. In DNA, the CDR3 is TGTGCCAGCAGCTTAGCCCCCAGGACCGCGGGAGAGACCCAGTACTTC.

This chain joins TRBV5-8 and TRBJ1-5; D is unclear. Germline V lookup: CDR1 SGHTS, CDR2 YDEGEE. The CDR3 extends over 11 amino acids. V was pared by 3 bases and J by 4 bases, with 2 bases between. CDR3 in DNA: TGTGCCAGCAGCTGGAATCAGCCCCAGCATTTT. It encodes CASSWNQPQHF. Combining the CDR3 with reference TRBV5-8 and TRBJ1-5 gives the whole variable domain EAGVTQSPTHLIKTRGQQATLRCSPISGHTSVYWYQQALGLGLQFLLWYDEGEERNRGNFPPRFSGRQFPNYSSELNVNALELEDSALYLCASSWNQPQHFGDGTRLSIL.

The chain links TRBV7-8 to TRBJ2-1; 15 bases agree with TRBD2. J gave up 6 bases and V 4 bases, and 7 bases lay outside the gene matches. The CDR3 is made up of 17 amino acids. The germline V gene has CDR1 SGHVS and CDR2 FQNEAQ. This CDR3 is CASSSGPGLAGGNEQFF. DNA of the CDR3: TGTGCCAGCAGCTCGGGTCCGGGACTAGCGGGAGGCAATGAGCAGTTCTTC.

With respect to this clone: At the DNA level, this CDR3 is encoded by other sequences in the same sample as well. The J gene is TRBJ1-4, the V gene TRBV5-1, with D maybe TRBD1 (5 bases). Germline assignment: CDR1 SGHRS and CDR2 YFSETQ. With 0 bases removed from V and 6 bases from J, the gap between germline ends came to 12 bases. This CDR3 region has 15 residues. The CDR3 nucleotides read TGCGCCAGCAGCTTGGGAGGGGCGGGCGATGAAAAACTGTTTTTT. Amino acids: CASSLGGAGDEKLFF.

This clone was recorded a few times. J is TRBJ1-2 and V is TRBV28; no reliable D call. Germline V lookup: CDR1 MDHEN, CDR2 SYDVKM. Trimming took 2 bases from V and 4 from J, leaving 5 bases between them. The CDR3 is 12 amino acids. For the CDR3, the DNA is TGTGCCAGCAGTTTAATGGGCTATGGCTACACCTTC. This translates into CASSLMGYGYTF.

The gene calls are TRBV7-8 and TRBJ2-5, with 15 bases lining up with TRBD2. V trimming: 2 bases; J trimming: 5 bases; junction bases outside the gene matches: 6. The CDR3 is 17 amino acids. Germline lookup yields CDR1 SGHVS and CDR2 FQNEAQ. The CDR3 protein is CASSLSPGLAGGETQYF. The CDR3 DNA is TGTGCCAGCAGCTTATCCCCGGGACTAGCGGGAGGTGAGACCCAGTACTTC.

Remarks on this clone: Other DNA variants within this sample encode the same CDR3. The CDR3 protein is CASSLDSGANVLTF. The CDR3 coding sequence is TGTGCCAGCAGCTTGGACTCTGGGGCCAACGTCCTGACTTTC. V gene TRBV11-2 combines with J gene TRBJ2-6; unclear D gene. Germline V gene data show CDR1 as SGHAT and CDR2 as FQNNGV. There are 14 residues in the CDR3. Trimming stripped 3 bases from V and 0 bases from J, with 3 bases between.

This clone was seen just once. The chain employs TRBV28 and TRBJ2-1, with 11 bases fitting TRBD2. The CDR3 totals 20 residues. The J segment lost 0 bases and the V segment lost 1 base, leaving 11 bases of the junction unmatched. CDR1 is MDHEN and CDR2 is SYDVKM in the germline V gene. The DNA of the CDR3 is TGTGCCAGCAGTTTATCGGCTAGCGGGAGGACTCCGAGCTCCTACAATGAGCAGTTCTTC. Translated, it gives CASSLSASGRTPSSYNEQFF.

The CDR3 coding sequence is TGTGCCAGCAGTTACAGGGCAGGTAGAGCCTACGAGCAGTACTTC. As protein: CASSYRAGRAYEQYF. This rearrangement joins TRBV6-5 to TRBJ2-7; D is uncertain. The V end lost 2 bases, the J end lost 2 bases, and 13 bases lay between the germline ends. This CDR3 spans 15 amino acids. The germline gives CDR1 MNHEY, CDR2 SVGAGI.

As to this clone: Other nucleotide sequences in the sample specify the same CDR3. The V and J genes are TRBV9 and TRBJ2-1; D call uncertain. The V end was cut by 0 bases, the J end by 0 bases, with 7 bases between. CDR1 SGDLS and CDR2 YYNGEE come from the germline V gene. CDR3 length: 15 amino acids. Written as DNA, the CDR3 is TGTGCCAGCAGCGTAGATGGTGACTCCTACAATGAGCAGTTCTTC. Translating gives CASSVDGDSYNEQFF.

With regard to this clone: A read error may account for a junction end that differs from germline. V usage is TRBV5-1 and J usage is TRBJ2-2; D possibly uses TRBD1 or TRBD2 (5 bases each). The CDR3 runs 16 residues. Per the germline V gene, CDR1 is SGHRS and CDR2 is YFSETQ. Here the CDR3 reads CASSLFSGTNTGELFF. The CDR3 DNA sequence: TGCGCCAGCAGCTTGTTTTCAGGGACGAATACCGGGGAGCTGTTTTTT. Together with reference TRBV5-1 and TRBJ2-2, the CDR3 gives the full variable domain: KAGVTQTPRYLIKTRGQQVTLSCSPISGHRSVSWYQQTPGQGLQFLFEYFSETQRNKGNFPGRFSGRQFSNSRSEMNVSTLELGDSALYLCASSLFSGTNTGELFFGEGSRLTVL.

CDR3 in DNA: TGTGCCAGCAGCCAACAGGGGTTCCGCACTGAAGCTTTCTTT. Protein: CASSQQGFRTEAFF. The J gene is TRBJ1-1, the V gene TRBV11-2, with 7 nucleotides matching TRBD1. V trimming: 5 bases; J trimming: 4 bases; junction bases outside the gene matches: 7. This CDR3 contains 14 residues. Germline V gives CDR1 SGHAT, CDR2 FQNNGV.

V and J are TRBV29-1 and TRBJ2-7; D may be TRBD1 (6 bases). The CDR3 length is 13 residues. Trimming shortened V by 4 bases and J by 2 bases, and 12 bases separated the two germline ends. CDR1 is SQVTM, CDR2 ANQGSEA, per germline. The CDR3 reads CSVAGTLTYEQYF. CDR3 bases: TGCAGCGTTGCGGGGACACTGACCTACGAGCAGTACTTC.

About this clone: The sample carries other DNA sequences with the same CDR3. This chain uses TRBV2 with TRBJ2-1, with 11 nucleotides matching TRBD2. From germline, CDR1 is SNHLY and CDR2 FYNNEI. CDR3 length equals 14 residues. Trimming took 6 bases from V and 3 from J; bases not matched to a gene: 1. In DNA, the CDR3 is TGTGCCAGCAGAGGGACTAGCGGCTACAATGAGCAGTTCTTC. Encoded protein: CASRGTSGYNEQFF.

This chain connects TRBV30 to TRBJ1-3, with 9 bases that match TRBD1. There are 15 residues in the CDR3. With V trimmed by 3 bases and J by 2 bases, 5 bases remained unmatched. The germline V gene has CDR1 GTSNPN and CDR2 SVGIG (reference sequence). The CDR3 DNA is TGTGCCTGGAGGGACCGGGACAGGGCTGGAAACACCATATATTTT. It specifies CAWRDRDRAGNTIYF.

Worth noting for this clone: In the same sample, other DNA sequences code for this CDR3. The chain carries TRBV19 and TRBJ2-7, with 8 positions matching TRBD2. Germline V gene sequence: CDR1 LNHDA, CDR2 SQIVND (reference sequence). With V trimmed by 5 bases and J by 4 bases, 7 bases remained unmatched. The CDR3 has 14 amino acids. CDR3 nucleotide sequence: TGTGCCAGTAGTCCCTCCGGGGGGGTATACGAGCAGTACTTC. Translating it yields CASSPSGGVYEQYF.

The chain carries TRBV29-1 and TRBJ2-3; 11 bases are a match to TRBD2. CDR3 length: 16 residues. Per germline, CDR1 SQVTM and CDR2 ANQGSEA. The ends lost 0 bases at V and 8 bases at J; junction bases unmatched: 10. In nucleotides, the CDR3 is TGCAGCGTTGAAGATCTAACTAGCGGGAGAGGTGGTACGCAGTATTTT. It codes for CSVEDLTSGRGGTQYF.

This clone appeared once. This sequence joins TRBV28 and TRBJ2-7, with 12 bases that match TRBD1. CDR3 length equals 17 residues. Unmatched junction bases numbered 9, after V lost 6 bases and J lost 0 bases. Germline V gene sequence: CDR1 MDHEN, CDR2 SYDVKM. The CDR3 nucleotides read TGTGCCAGCAGACCGGGACAGGGGGCGAAGAGCTCCTACGAGCAGTACTTC. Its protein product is CASRPGQGAKSSYEQYF.

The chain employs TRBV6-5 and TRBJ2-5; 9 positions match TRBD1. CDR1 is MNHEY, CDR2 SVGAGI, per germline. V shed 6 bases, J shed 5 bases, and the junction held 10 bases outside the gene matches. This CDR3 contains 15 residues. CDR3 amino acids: CASSDTGGRRETQYF. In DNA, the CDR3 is TGTGCCAGCAGCGACACAGGGGGCCGCAGGGAGACCCAGTACTTC.

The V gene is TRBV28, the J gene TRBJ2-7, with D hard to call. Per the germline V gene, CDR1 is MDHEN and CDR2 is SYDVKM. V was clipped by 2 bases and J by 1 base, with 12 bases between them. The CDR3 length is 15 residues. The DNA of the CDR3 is TGTGCCAGCAGTTTAAGAGCAGCTGGATCCTACGAGCAGTACTTC. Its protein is CASSLRAAGSYEQYF.

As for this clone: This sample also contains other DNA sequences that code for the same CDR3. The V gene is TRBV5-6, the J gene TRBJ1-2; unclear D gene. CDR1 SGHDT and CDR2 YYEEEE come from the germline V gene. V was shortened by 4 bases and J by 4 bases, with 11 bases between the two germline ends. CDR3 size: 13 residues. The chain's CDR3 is CASSLGRGYGYTF. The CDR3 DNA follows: TGTGCCAGCAGCCTCGGCAGAGGCTATGGCTACACCTTC.

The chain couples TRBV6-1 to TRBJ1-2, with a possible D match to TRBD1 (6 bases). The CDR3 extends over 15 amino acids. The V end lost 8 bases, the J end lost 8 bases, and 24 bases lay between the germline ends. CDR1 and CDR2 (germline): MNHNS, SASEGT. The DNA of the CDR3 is TGTGCCAGCCAAGACTCTGGGGGGCAACGGGTAGGCTACACCTTC. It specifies CASQDSGGQRVGYTF.

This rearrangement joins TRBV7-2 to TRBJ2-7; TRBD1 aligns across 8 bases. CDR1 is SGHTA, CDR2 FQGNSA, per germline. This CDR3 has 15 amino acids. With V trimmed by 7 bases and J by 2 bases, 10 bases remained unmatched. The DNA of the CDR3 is TGTGCCAGCACTTTGGACGGGACAGGAGCCTACGAGCAGTACTTC. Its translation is CASTLDGTGAYEQYF.

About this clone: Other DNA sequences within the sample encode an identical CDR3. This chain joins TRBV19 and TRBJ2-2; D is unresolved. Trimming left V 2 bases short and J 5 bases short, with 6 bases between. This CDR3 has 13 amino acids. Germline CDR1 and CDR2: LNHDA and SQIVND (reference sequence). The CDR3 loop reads CASSIRRTGELFF. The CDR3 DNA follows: TGTGCCAGTAGTATACGTCGGACCGGGGAGCTGTTTTTT.